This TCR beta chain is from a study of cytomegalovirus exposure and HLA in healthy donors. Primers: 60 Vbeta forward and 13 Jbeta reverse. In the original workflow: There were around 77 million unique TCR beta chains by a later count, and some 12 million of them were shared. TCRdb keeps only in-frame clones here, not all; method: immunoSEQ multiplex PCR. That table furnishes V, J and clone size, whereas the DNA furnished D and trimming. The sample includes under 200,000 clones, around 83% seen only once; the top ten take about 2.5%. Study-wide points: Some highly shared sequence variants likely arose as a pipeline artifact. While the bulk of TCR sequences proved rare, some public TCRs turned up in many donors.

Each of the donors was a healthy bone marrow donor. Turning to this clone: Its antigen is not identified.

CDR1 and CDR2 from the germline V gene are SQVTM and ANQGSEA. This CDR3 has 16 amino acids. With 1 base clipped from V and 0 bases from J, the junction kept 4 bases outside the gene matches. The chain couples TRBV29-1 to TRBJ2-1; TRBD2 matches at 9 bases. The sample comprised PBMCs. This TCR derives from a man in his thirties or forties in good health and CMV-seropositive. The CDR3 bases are TGCAGCGTTGAAGGGGCTAGCGGGGACTCCTACAATGAGCAGTTCTTC. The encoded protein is CSVEGASGDSYNEQFF.